Shown below are 3 T cell receptor beta chains from a single sample sequenced in a study of CD4+ T cells in melanoma. Using immunoSEQ multiplex PCR, the repertoire was profiled, and TCRdb retains in-frame clones only, with some absent. In the table there are some 120,000 clones, about 90% of which are singletons. Sequenced: peripheral blood. These receptors originate from a human donor with melanoma.

V is TRBV28 and J is TRBJ2-1; the D gene could be TRBD1 or TRBD2 (5 bases each). With 4 bases removed from V and 0 bases from J, the gap between germline ends came to 22 bases. The CDR3 contains 19 residues. Germline CDR1 and CDR2: MDHEN and SYDVKM. The CDR3 DNA is TGTGCCAGCAGTTCCACGTCGAGACAGCGGTTAAGCTCCTACAATGAGCAGTTCTTC. This sequence encodes CASSSTSRQRLSSYNEQFF.

The chain uses TRBV27 and TRBJ2-3; no clear D gene. The CDR3 has 13 residues. V gave up 3 bases and J gave up 2 bases, with 6 bases separating them. Germline assignment: CDR1 MNHEY and CDR2 SMNVEV (reference sequence). CDR3 loop: CASSFGSTDTQYF. The CDR3, as DNA: TGTGCCAGCAGTTTTGGATCCACAGATACGCAGTATTTT.

The chain joins TRBV7-2 to TRBJ2-3; D is ambiguous. Germline V CDR1 and CDR2: SGHTA, FQGNSA. The V gene lost 5 bases and the J gene lost 6 bases, with 12 bases spanning the gap. This CDR3 is 13 amino acids long. This CDR3 is CASSPLSRDTQYF. The CDR3 bases are TGTGCCAGCAGCCCACTGAGCCGGGATACGCAGTATTTT.